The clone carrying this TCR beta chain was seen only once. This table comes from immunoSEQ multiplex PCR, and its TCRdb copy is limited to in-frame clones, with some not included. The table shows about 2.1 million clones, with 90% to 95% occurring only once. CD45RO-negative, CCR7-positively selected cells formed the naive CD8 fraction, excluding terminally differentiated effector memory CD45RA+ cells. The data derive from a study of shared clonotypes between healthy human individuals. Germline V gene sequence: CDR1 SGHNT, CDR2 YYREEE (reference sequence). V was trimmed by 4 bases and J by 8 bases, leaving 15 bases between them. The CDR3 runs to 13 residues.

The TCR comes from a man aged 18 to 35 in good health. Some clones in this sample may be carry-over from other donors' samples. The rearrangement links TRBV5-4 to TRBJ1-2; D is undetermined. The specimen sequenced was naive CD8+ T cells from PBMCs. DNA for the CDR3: TGTGCCAGCAGCCCCCAGGAAGCGGCGGGCTACACCTTC. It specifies CASSPQEAAGYTF.